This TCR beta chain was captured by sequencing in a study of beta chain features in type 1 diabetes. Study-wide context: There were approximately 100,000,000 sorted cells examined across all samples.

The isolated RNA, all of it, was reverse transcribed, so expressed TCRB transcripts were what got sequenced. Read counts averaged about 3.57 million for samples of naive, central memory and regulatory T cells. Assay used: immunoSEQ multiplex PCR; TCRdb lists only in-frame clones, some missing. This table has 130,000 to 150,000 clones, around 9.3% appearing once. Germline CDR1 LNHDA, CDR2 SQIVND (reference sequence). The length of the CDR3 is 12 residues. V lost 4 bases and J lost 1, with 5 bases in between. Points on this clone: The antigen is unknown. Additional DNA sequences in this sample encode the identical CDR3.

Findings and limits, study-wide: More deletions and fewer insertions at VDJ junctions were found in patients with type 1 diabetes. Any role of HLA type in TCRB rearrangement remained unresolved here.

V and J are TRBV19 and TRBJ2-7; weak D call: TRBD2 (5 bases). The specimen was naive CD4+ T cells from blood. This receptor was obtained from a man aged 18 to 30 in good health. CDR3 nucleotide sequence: TGTGCCAGTAGTAGAGGGTCCTACGAGCAGTACTTC. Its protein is CASSRGSYEQYF.